The 23 T cell receptor beta chains listed next were all sequenced from one sample in a study of blood T cell repertoires in COVID-19 (dated by TCRdb to between 2020 and 2021). Preparation of the library involved the immunoSEQ multiplex PCR assay. This immuneACCESS table, as held by TCRdb, lists in-frame sequences with V and J called but not all clones. Of the missing ones, under half trace to an unresolved V gene in checked studies; the others have no known cause. This sample comprises 260,000 or so clones, approximately 88% of them detected only once. The leading ten clones occupy just over 2.5% of the sample. Sequenced: PBMCs or T cells enriched from blood (not recorded which). These receptors originate from a woman under 40 with acute COVID-19.

The chain joins TRBV2 to TRBJ1-2, with TRBD1 as a possible D gene (6 bases). Trimming pared 6 bases from V and 4 bases from J, leaving 24 bases between. Germline CDR1 SNHLY, CDR2 FYNNEI. The CDR3 contains 17 residues. CDR3 sequence: CASRGAFFLGTLYGYTF. In DNA, the CDR3 is TGTGCCAGCAGGGGCGCTTTCTTTTTAGGGACACTCTATGGCTACACCTTC. The variable domain in full, with the rest retrieved from reference TRBV2 and TRBJ1-2, is EPEVTQTPSHQVTQMGQEVILRCVPISNHLYFYWYRQILGQKVEFLVSFYNNEISEKSEIFDDQFSVERPDGSNFTLKIRSTKLEDSAMYFCASRGAFFLGTLYGYTFGSGTRLTVV.

The chain links TRBV5-8 to TRBJ1-5, with 7 bases that match TRBD1. The germline V gene has CDR1 SGHTS and CDR2 YDEGEE. V lost 4 bases, J lost 0 bases, and 4 bases stayed unmatched. This CDR3 region has 15 residues. The CDR3 nucleotides read TGTGCCAGCAGCGCCGGGACAGTTAGCAATCAGCCCCAGCATTTT. Encoded protein: CASSAGTVSNQPQHF.

V usage is TRBV11-2 and J usage is TRBJ2-7; possible D gene TRBD1, 6 bases. V lost 6 bases and J 3 bases, leaving 18 bases between the germline ends. Germline V gene lookup returns CDR1 SGHAT and CDR2 FQNNGV. This CDR3 contains 15 residues. The CDR3 sequence: CASRFMSRGNYEQYF. The CDR3 DNA reads as TGTGCCAGCAGGTTCATGTCTAGGGGGAACTACGAGCAGTACTTC.

The chain joins TRBV11-3 to TRBJ2-1; 10 nucleotides agree with TRBD2. The CDR3 contains 14 residues. J was trimmed by 8 bases and V by 5 bases; bases with no gene match: 6. Germline V gene data show CDR1 as SGHNT and CDR2 as YENEEA. The CDR3 DNA reads TGTGCCAGCAGCCCCAGCGGGGGGGCCGATGAGCAGTTCTTC. Translating it yields CASSPSGGADEQFF.

The V gene is TRBV28, the J gene TRBJ1-4, with TRBD1 identical over 9 bases. V shed 8 bases, J shed 7 bases, and the junction held 11 bases outside the gene matches. Germline assignment: CDR1 MDHEN and CDR2 SYDVKM. This CDR3 region has 15 residues. CDR3 DNA sequence: TGTGCCAGCCTTACACCGGGACAGGGCTTTGAAAAACTGTTTTTT. This sequence encodes CASLTPGQGFEKLFF.

The sample holds one count of this clone. CDR3 sequence reads: CASSLGFLEGREHGYTF. The CDR3 coding sequence is TGTGCCAGCAGCTTAGGTTTTTTGGAGGGGAGGGAACATGGCTACACCTTC. The chain couples TRBV7-2 to TRBJ1-2; possible D gene TRBD1, 5 bases. The CDR3 has 17 residues. Trimming cost V 1 base and J 6 bases, with 21 bases left between them. Looked up from germline, CDR1 is SGHTA and CDR2 is FQGNSA.

This sequence joins TRBV6-6 and TRBJ2-2; 8 nucleotides match TRBD1. CDR1 is MNHNY, CDR2 SVGAGI, per germline (reference sequence). This CDR3 is 15 amino acids long. Unmatched junction bases numbered 5, after V lost 4 bases and J lost 4 bases. The CDR3 loop is CASSSGTGVTGELFF. In nucleotides, the CDR3 is TGTGCCAGCAGTTCCGGGACAGGAGTCACCGGGGAGCTGTTTTTT.

The chain links TRBV7-6 to TRBJ1-3; D is perhaps TRBD1 (6 bases). Germline V gene lookup returns CDR1 SGHVS and CDR2 FNYEAQ. The CDR3 contains 12 residues. V was cut by 5 bases and J by 11 bases, with 13 bases left in between. The DNA for the CDR3 is TGTGCCAGCAGCCGGCAGGGGCGATCCATATATTTT. This sequence encodes CASSRQGRSIYF.

This chain uses TRBV2 with TRBJ1-4, with 9 bases identical to TRBD1. The CDR3 consists of 15 residues. Trimming removed 9 bases from V and 12 bases from J; junction bases left unmatched: 17. Per germline, CDR1 SNHLY and CDR2 FYNNEI. CDR3 bases: TGTGCCAGTACGGAGTTCGGGACAGGGTATTCGGAACTGTTTTTT. Its translation: CASTEFGTGYSELFF.

The chain is built from TRBV11-3 and TRBJ2-7, with a tentative D call TRBD1 (6 bases). V lost 3 bases, J lost 0 bases, and 9 bases lay in between. Germline loops: CDR1 SGHNT, CDR2 YENEEA. CDR3 length equals 14 residues. The CDR3 region is CASSFNRDSYEQYF. Written as DNA, the CDR3 is TGTGCCAGCAGCTTCAACAGGGACTCCTACGAGCAGTACTTC. Full variable domain (missing parts from reference TRBV11-3 and TRBJ2-7): EAGVVQSPRYKIIEKKQPVAFWCNPISGHNTLYWYLQNLGQGPELLIRYENEEAVDDSQLPKDRFSAERLKGVDSTLKIQPAELGDSAVYLCASSFNRDSYEQYFGPGTRLTVT.

This sequence joins TRBV27 and TRBJ1-1; no clear D. The V and J ends lost 1 base and 3 bases respectively, with 21 bases between them. This CDR3 has 18 residues. Germline V CDR1 and CDR2: MNHEY, SMNVEV (reference sequence). Here the CDR3 DNA reads TGTGCCAGCAGTTTATTGTACGGGGTTGGCTTTCGGGACACTGAAGCTTTCTTT. It translates to CASSLLYGVGFRDTEAFF.

The chain is built from TRBV5-1 and TRBJ1-2; D gene uncertain. Germline CDR1 is SGHRS and CDR2 is YFSETQ. The CDR3 consists of 13 residues. Trimming took off 4 bases at V and 0 bases at J, with 7 bases between the two ends. The CDR3 protein is CASSLTPNYGYTF. The CDR3 nucleotides are TGCGCCAGCAGCCTTACACCTAACTATGGCTACACCTTC.

CDR3 coding DNA: TGTGCCAGCAGCTCCCGGGACAGAGCTGAAGCTTTCTTT. Translating it yields CASSSRDRAEAFF. V usage is TRBV13 and J usage is TRBJ1-1; 7 bases are shared with TRBD1. V shed 4 bases and J 6 bases; nucleotides not matched to a gene: 5. The CDR3 extends over 13 amino acids. The germline V gene has CDR1 PRHDT and CDR2 FYEKMQ (reference sequence).

The chain employs TRBV18 and TRBJ2-7; 9 bases are a match to TRBD1. Unmatched junction bases numbered 11, after V lost 4 bases and J lost 7 bases. Germline CDR1 is KGHSH and CDR2 is LQKENI. The CDR3 spans 15 residues. The CDR3 loop is CASSLIGQGTQEQYF. The CDR3 bases are TGTGCCAGCTCACTGATCGGACAGGGGACGCAGGAGCAGTACTTC.

Only one count was recorded for this clone. This chain connects TRBV12-3 or TRBV12-4 to TRBJ1-2, with D unclear. The CDR3 covers 13 residues. Trimming pared 1 base from V and 3 bases from J, leaving 6 bases between. Here the CDR3 reads CASSLGRDYGYTF. CDR3 bases: TGTGCCAGCAGTTTAGGTCGGGACTATGGCTACACCTTC.

This clone was detected only once. The chain couples TRBV6-6 to TRBJ1-1, with 9 bases aligning to TRBD1. Germline CDR1 reads MNHNY; CDR2 reads SVGAGI (reference sequence). This CDR3 is built from 14 residues. The V segment lost 2 bases and the J segment 5 bases; nucleotides outside the gene matches: 3. The CDR3: CASSYRDRATEAFF. The DNA of the CDR3 is TGTGCCAGCAGTTACAGGGACAGGGCTACTGAAGCTTTCTTT.

This rearrangement joins TRBV7-9 to TRBJ2-7, with 7 bases aligning to TRBD1. J lost 5 bases, V lost 5 bases, and 15 bases had no gene match. The CDR3 runs to 16 residues. Germline lookup yields CDR1 SEHNR and CDR2 FQNEAQ (reference sequence). CDR3 in amino acids: CASSAPREGASDEQYF. The CDR3 DNA reads as TGTGCCAGCAGCGCGCCAAGAGAGGGGGCGTCGGACGAGCAGTACTTC.

This rearrangement joins TRBV6-2 or TRBV6-3 to TRBJ1-2; TRBD1 is a possible D gene (6 bases). CDR3 length: 15 amino acids. The germline CDR1 and CDR2 sequences are MNHEY and SVGEGT. The V and J ends lost 2 bases and 4 bases respectively, with 14 bases between them. This CDR3 reads CASSYGGGGGYGYTF. The DNA of the CDR3 is TGTGCCAGCAGTTACGGCGGCGGGGGCGGCTATGGCTACACCTTC.

Written as DNA, the CDR3 is TGTGCCAGCAGTTACCGGACAGCGAACACCGGGGAGCTGTTTTTT. Protein sequence: CASSYRTANTGELFF. The rearrangement joins TRBV6-5 to TRBJ2-2; the D gene is possibly TRBD1 (6 bases). Trimming cost V 2 bases and J 0 bases, with 7 bases left between them. Germline V gene lookup returns CDR1 MNHEY and CDR2 SVGAGI. This CDR3 has 15 amino acids.

This rearrangement joins TRBV9 to TRBJ2-3, with D possibly matching TRBD2 (5 bases). Germline V gene sequence: CDR1 SGDLS, CDR2 YYNGEE. The CDR3 loop spans 15 amino acids. Trimming pared 2 bases from V and 5 bases from J, leaving 15 bases between. Here the CDR3 DNA reads TGTGCCAGCAGCGTTTATAGTGAGGGCAGAGATACGCAGTATTTT. As protein: CASSVYSEGRDTQYF.

The chain uses TRBV3-1 (or the pseudogene TRBV3-2) and TRBJ2-1; 12 nucleotides line up with TRBD1. Per germline, CDR1 LGHDT and CDR2 YNNKEL (reference sequence). CDR3 length: 20 amino acids. The J segment lost 4 bases and the V segment lost 3 bases, leaving 16 bases of the junction unmatched. The CDR3 DNA sequence: TGTGCCAGCAGCCAGAGGCGGGGACAGGGGGCCAGGGCCAATTACAATGAGCAGTTCTTC. This sequence encodes CASSQRRGQGARANYNEQFF.

The chain is built from TRBV5-1 and TRBJ1-2; D remains ambiguous. Trimming shortened V by 1 base and J by 8 bases, and 21 bases separated the two germline ends. Germline V lookup: CDR1 SGHRS, CDR2 YFSETQ. The CDR3 covers 16 residues. In DNA form, the CDR3 reads TGCGCCAGCAGCTTGCTGACTTACACCACGAATGGGGGCTACACCTTC. As protein: CASSLLTYTTNGGYTF.

This clone has just one count. The chain uses TRBV10-1 and TRBJ1-2; D not certain. The germline V and J ends were trimmed by 2 bases and 4 bases, with 8 bases remaining between them. The CDR3 is 13 amino acids. Germline CDR1 WNHNN, CDR2 SYGVQD (reference sequence). CDR3 sequence: CASSEDTTYGYTF. CDR3 in DNA: TGCGCCAGCAGTGAGGACACGACCTATGGCTACACCTTC.